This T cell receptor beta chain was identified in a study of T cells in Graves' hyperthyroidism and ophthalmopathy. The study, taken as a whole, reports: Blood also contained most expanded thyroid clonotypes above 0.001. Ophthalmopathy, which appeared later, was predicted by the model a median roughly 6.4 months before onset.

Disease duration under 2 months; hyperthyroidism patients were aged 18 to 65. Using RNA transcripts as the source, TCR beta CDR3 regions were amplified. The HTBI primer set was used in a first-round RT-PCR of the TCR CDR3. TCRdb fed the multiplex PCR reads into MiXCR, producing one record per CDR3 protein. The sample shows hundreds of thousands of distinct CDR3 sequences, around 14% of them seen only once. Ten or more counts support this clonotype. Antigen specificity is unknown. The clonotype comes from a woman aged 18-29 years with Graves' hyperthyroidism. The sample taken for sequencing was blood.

CDR3 amino acids: CASSLSGQPNTGELFF. The CDR3 coding sequence is TGTGCCAGCAGCTTAAGCGGACAGCCCAACACCGGGGAGCTGTTTTTT. V and J are TRBV7-3 and TRBJ2-2, with D perhaps TRBD1 (6 bases). Germline values: CDR1 SGHTA, CDR2 FQGTGA. The CDR3 contains 16 residues. Trimming cost V 1 base and J 2 bases, with 11 bases left between them.